The text below deals with one TCR beta chain. This entry belongs to a study of OX40 agonist ivuxolimab in advanced cancers. Study-level information: Across the patients, intravenous ivuxolimab was delivered every 2 weeks at 0.01 to 10 mg/kg.

The protocol was immunoSEQ multiplex PCR, while the TCRdb copy is restricted to in-frame clones and leaves out a portion. The sample holds around 60,000 clones; around 90% are singletons and the top ten take approximately 0.67%. From germline, CDR1 is SGHKS and CDR2 YYEKEE (reference sequence). This CDR3 is 14 amino acids long. Trimming removed 4 bases from V and 11 bases from J, with 19 bases in between. This specimen consisted of CD4+ or CD8+ T cells sorted from blood, obtained in a trial of the OX40 agonist ivuxolimab. The V and J genes are TRBV5-5 and TRBJ2-1; a possible D gene is TRBD1 (5 bases). The receptor was derived from an adult with an advanced solid tumor such as melanoma, head and neck, liver or kidney cancer. DNA for the CDR3: TGTGCCAGCAGCCCGCCACGGGTAGGGGAAAAGCAGTTCTTC. Its translation: CASSPPRVGEKQFF. Full variable domain (outside the CDR3, taken from reference TRBV5-5 and TRBJ2-1): DAGVTQSPTHLIKTRGQQVTLRCSPISGHKSVSWYQQVLGQGPQFIFQYYEKEERGRGNFPDRFSARQFPNYSSELNVNALLLGDSALYLCASSPPRVGEKQFFGPGTRLTVL.